One and the same sample provided the 9 T cell receptor beta chains below, sequenced in a study of T cell clonotyping in hematopoietic cell transplantation. Assay used: immunoSEQ multiplex PCR; TCRdb lists only in-frame clones, some missing. The table lists more than 9,500 clones, about 91% of them singletons. What was sequenced was peripheral blood mononuclear cells. These receptors were obtained from a woman between 45 and 65 years old in good health. Some clones in this sample may be carry-over from other donors' samples.

This clone was seen a few times. The gene calls are TRBV2 and TRBJ2-3, with TRBD2 identical over 9 bases. Germline V CDR1 and CDR2: SNHLY, FYNNEI. V shed 5 bases, J shed 2 bases, and the junction held 8 bases outside the gene matches. The CDR3 totals 16 residues. Written as DNA, the CDR3 is TGTGCCAGCAGTTTACTACGCGGGGGGGCCACAGATACGCAGTATTTT. The encoded protein is CASSLLRGGATDTQYF.

This chain uses TRBV14 with TRBJ2-7, with D possibly being TRBD2 (6 bases). Germline V gene sequence: CDR1 SGHDN, CDR2 FVKESK. This CDR3 is 11 amino acids long. The V gene lost 5 bases and the J gene lost 9 bases, with 11 bases spanning the gap. The CDR3 DNA sequence: TGTGCCAGCAGCATCGCGGGGCGGCAGTACTTC. Translation gives CASSIAGRQYF.

CDR3 amino acids: CASSLDATGELFF. Here the CDR3 DNA reads TGTGCCAGCAGCCTGGATGCCACCGGGGAGCTGTTTTTT. This rearrangement joins TRBV7-3 to TRBJ2-2; D gene ambiguous. With 5 bases removed from V and 4 bases from J, the gap between germline ends came to 8 bases. This CDR3 comprises 13 residues. Germline CDR1 is SGHTA and CDR2 is FQGTGA.

The chain links TRBV5-4 to TRBJ2-3; D remains ambiguous. The CDR3 spans 11 residues. The V end was cut by 7 bases, the J end by 3 bases, with 6 bases between. The germline gives CDR1 SGHNT, CDR2 YYREEE (reference sequence). CDR3 sequence reads: CASGTTDTQYF. The CDR3 nucleotides are TGTGCCAGCGGAACTACAGATACGCAGTATTTT.

The chain links TRBV6-6 to TRBJ2-7, with D perhaps matching TRBD2 (7 bases). This CDR3 comprises 15 residues. Trimming stripped 8 bases from V and 0 bases from J, with 17 bases between. The V gene's germline CDR1 is MNHNY and CDR2 SVGAGI (reference sequence). The CDR3 region has the DNA TGTGCCAGCCGGATCGCGGGGGCCACCTCCTACGAGCAGTACTTC. Translated, it gives CASRIAGATSYEQYF.

V usage is TRBV5-6 and J usage is TRBJ1-1; 10 bases are shared with TRBD1. V was clipped by 0 bases and J by 3 bases; unmatched bases: 2. CDR1 SGHDT and CDR2 YYEEEE come from the germline V gene. The CDR3 extends over 15 amino acids. In DNA, the CDR3 is TGTGCCAGCAGCTTGGCTGGGACAGGGGACACTGAAGCTTTCTTT. It specifies CASSLAGTGDTEAFF.

The chain recombines TRBV5-4 with TRBJ1-1; no firm D call. The V end lost 3 bases, the J end lost 3 bases, and 15 bases lay between the germline ends. The CDR3 totals 15 residues. CDR1 is SGHNT and CDR2 is YYREEE in the germline V gene (reference sequence). This chain's CDR3 is CASSSPRLDDTEAFF. The CDR3 nucleotides read TGTGCCAGCAGCTCCCCTCGACTCGACGACACTGAAGCTTTCTTT.

The genes are TRBV14 and TRBJ1-1; 7 nucleotides agree with TRBD1. The CDR3 totals 14 residues. Trimming cost V 0 bases and J 6 bases; bases outside gene matches: 4. Germline CDR1 and CDR2: SGHDN and FVKESK. The CDR3 spells CASSQDRGYAEAFF. DNA for the CDR3: TGTGCCAGCAGCCAAGACAGGGGGTACGCTGAAGCTTTCTTT.

The chain recombines TRBV5-1 with TRBJ1-1; possible D gene TRBD1, 5 bases. The length of the CDR3 is 15 residues. Germline V lookup: CDR1 SGHRS, CDR2 YFSETQ. Trimming pared 4 bases from V and 8 bases from J, leaving 21 bases between. As DNA, the CDR3 is TGCGCCAGCAGCCCCCCGGTGGATCTGAAGGGGGAAGCTTTCTTT. Encoded protein: CASSPPVDLKGEAFF.